This T cell receptor beta chain came from a study of blood T cell repertoires in COVID-19. Study in general: The samples span acute and convalescent COVID-19 from the United States, Italy and Spain. Nucleic acid was either cDNA or gDNA, and it came from T cells, B-cell-depleted T cells, or PBMCs.

In the original analysis: Amplifying reference gene primers gave estimates of nucleated cell counts. Here immunoSEQ multiplex PCR was the method, and the copy in TCRdb shows in-frame clones only, minus some. That table furnishes V, J and clone size, whereas the DNA furnished D and trimming. The sample lists over 150,000 clones; around 83% were seen once. As to this clone: This sample also contains other DNA sequences that code for the same CDR3.

The CDR3 length is 13 residues. Germline CDR1 and CDR2: LNHNV and YYDKDF (reference sequence). With 0 bases removed from V and 5 bases from J, the gap between germline ends came to 8 bases. The chain uses TRBV15 and TRBJ2-7; D call uncertain. The clonotype originates from a woman in her 70s who had recovered from COVID-19. What was sequenced was peripheral blood. CDR3 region: CATSRDRVDEQYF. The CDR3 DNA sequence: TGTGCCACCAGCAGAGATCGCGTTGACGAGCAGTACTTC.